This TCR beta chain was documented in a study of CD8 T cells in ankylosing spondylitis. There are 15 residues in the CDR3. Germline loops: CDR1 MGHRA, CDR2 YSYEKL. With 4 bases clipped from V and 4 bases from J, the junction kept 5 bases outside the gene matches. TCRdb called the 5' RACE reads again in MiXCR, with one record for every CDR3 protein. The data contain under 130,000 distinct CDR3 sequences, under 30% of them singletons. The receptor's source is a male donor with ankylosing spondylitis. The sequencing input was synovial fluid, either unsorted or a sorted T cell fraction (not recorded which). This chain links TRBV4-1 with TRBJ2-1; 9 bases are shared with TRBD2. The CDR3 loop is CASSLRTSAYNEQFF. The DNA of the CDR3 is TGCGCCAGCAGCCTTCGGACTAGCGCTTACAATGAGCAGTTCTTC.